This T cell receptor (beta chain) stems from a study of blood T cell repertoires in COVID-19 (dated by TCRdb to the early 2020s). Background on the whole study: Samples from collaborators originated in the United States, Italy and Spain and spanned both the acute and convalescent phases of COVID-19. The prospective study material was composed of cDNA or gDNA derived from T cells, B-cell-depleted T cells, or PBMCs. Deeply sampled blood TCRbeta repertoires from subjects exposed to, actively infected with, or recovered from COVID-19 were included in the dataset. The repertoires were made available in a free public database intended to serve as a resource for research on the immune response to SARS-CoV-2. The samples were drawn from the first 160 participants of the ongoing ImmuneRACE study and from 950 to 1,500 subjects provided by 6 global collaborators. Sample metadata almost always included a de-identified subject ID, COVID-19 status, age in years and sex. HLA class I and class II types, where available, came from metadata supplied by the sample provider rather than from assay-based typing.

Notes on this clone: Its target antigen remains unknown. The input lacks base qualities; no much larger clone sits a single base away.

General conclusions and limits of the study: How much clinical and demographic metadata was included differed by source and by participant, and the metadata was provided uncurated.

V is cut back by 3 bases and J by 5 bases, with 12 bases in the junction unmatched. According to the germline V gene (reference sequence), CDR1 reads MNHEY and CDR2 reads SMNVEV. The CDR3, cysteine through phenylalanine, is 17 amino acids long. Of all the DNA, just the CDR3 is kept, 51 bases in frame from base 1. The collaborating institutions used their own protocols to collect whole blood in K2EDTA tubes. For TCRbeta analysis, collaborator samples were shipped as frozen whole blood, as isolated PBMCs, or as DNA extracted from either sample type. The immunoSEQ Assay, a bias-controlled multiplex PCR, was used to amplify TCRbeta CDR3 regions from genomic DNA. Under the source paper's analysis protocol: The number of nucleated cells in each sample was estimated from the amplification of reference gene primers within the assay. To quantify the absolute abundance of each unique TCRbeta CDR3 rearrangement, sequence reads were collapsed and filtered. Productive Simpson clonality was computed per sample as the square root of Simpson's diversity index over productive rearrangements. This is the immuneACCESS table as TCRdb keeps it, with only in-frame sequences that have V and J called. A part of the clones is gone; compared with another copy, unresolved V genes explain less than half, and the rest is unexplained. D and trimming come from the DNA, and the V and J calls and clone size come from that table. The sample records some 250,000 clones, 70% to 90% of which are singletons. The ten largest clones represent under 2.5% of the sample.

The source of this sequence is a man aged 25-45 years with active or convalescent COVID-19. Sequencing was performed on peripheral blood. The sequence joins TRBV27 to TRBJ2-2, with 7 bases matching TRBD1. The sequenced DNA is TGTGCCAGCAGTTTTTTTGGCTCTCCGACAGGGACCGGGGAGCTGTTTTTT. It translates as CASSFFGSPTGTGELFF.